Here is one T cell receptor (beta chain) with its context. Profiling relied on immunoSEQ multiplex PCR, and the TCRdb table lists in-frame clones only, not all of them. The sample shows around 150,000 clones, 65% to 85% of them seen only once. Losses at the gene ends were 6 bases for V and 5 bases for J; bases not matched to a gene: 7. Germline V gene data show CDR1 as SNHLY and CDR2 as FYNNEI. The CDR3 spans 16 residues. This specimen comes from a study of blood T cell repertoires in COVID-19. The source material was peripheral blood. The origin of this receptor is a woman aged 55-75 years with acute or convalescent COVID-19. The genes are TRBV2 and TRBJ2-1; 13 nucleotides match TRBD2. In nucleotides, the CDR3 is TGTGCCAGCAGATCCGGGACTAGCGGGACCGACAATGAGCAGTTCTTC. It specifies CASRSGTSGTDNEQFF.